This T cell receptor beta chain was recovered during a study of T cells in Graves' hyperthyroidism and ophthalmopathy. Study summary: Once the initial diagnosis was made, peripheral blood was obtained before any treatment.

Using RNA transcripts as the source, TCR beta CDR3 regions were amplified. When the TCR CDR3 underwent first-round RT-PCR, the HTBI primer set was used. TCRdb processed the multiplex PCR reads anew with MiXCR; each CDR3 protein has one entry. The repertoire has 450,000 to 500,000 distinct CDR3 sequences, 22% of them found once; the top ten carry approximately 49%. Fresh peripheral blood, approximately 9.1 ml, was the source of the PBMCs. The receptor's source is a woman aged 65 to 85 with Graves' ophthalmopathy. The sample consisted of blood.

The CDR3 region has the DNA TGTGCCAGCCGGGAAGCGGGAGTCAGGAATGAGCAGTTCTTC. It is translated as CASREAGVRNEQFF. This sequence joins TRBV3-1 and TRBJ2-1; 8 bases are a match to TRBD2. Germline lookup yields CDR1 LGHDT and CDR2 YNNKEL (reference sequence). V dropped 8 bases and J dropped 7; count of bases not matched to a gene: 10. The CDR3 loop spans 14 amino acids.